Following are 11 T cell receptor beta chains from one sample sequenced in a study of blood T cell repertoires in COVID-19. Here immunoSEQ multiplex PCR was the method, and the copy in TCRdb shows in-frame clones only, minus some. The sample holds 200,000 to 300,000 clones, roughly 79% seen once. The sequenced sample consisted of peripheral blood. The receptors shown here come from a woman older than 75 with acute or convalescent COVID-19.

The V gene is TRBV12-5, the J gene TRBJ2-7, with TRBD1 matching over 12 bases. Trimming cost V 6 bases and J 7 bases; bases outside gene matches: 7. Per the germline V gene, CDR1 is LGHNT and CDR2 is FRNRAP. The CDR3 sequence is 14 residues long. DNA for the CDR3: TGTGCTAGTGGCCGGGGACAGGGGGCAGGGGAGCAGTACTTC. As protein: CASGRGQGAGEQYF.

The rearrangement joins TRBV27 to TRBJ1-2, with D maybe TRBD1 (5 bases). CDR1 and CDR2 from the germline V gene are MNHEY and SMNVEV (reference sequence). V shed 6 bases and J shed 5 bases, with 7 bases lying between them. The CDR3 runs 11 residues. CDR3 residues: CASSGGYGYTF. The DNA for the CDR3 is TGTGCCAGCAGCGGGGGTTATGGCTACACCTTC.

The chain uses TRBV29-1 and TRBJ1-4; 12 bases match TRBD1. Germline V CDR1 and CDR2: SQVTM, ANQGSEA. With 6 bases clipped from V and 8 bases from J, the junction kept 4 bases outside the gene matches. There are 13 residues in the CDR3. The CDR3 is CSVGTGGREKLFF. The CDR3 nucleotides read TGCAGCGTAGGGACAGGGGGCCGGGAAAAACTGTTTTTT.

This chain connects TRBV5-6 to TRBJ1-2; 12 bases map to TRBD1. V gave up 4 bases and J gave up 2 bases; unmatched junction bases: 6. This CDR3 contains 16 residues. CDR1 is SGHDT, CDR2 YYEEEE, per germline. The CDR3 DNA follows: TGTGCCAGCAGCCCCGGGACAGGGGGCGTCAACTATGGCTACACCTTC. Its protein is CASSPGTGGVNYGYTF. The entire variable domain, with the rest obtained from reference TRBV5-6 and TRBJ1-2, is as follows: DAGVTQSPTHLIKTRGQQVTLRCSPKSGHDTVSWYQQALGQGPQFIFQYYEEEERQRGNFPDRFSGHQFPNYSSELNVNALLLGDSALYLCASSPGTGGVNYGYTFGSGTRLTVV.

The chain uses TRBV4-1 and TRBJ1-1; a weak D match, TRBD1 (5 bases). The germline V gene encodes CDR1 MGHRA and CDR2 YSYEKL. The V end was cut by 1 base, the J end by 3 bases, with 18 bases between. CDR3 size: 17 residues. CDR3 sequence reads: CASSQGLDTSFYTEAFF. As DNA, the CDR3 is TGCGCCAGCAGCCAAGGGCTGGACACCAGCTTCTACACTGAAGCTTTCTTT.

The chain is built from TRBV5-6 and TRBJ2-5, with 12 positions matching TRBD2. There are 18 residues in the CDR3. V lost 1 base and J lost 5; bases outside the gene matches: 12. Germline loops: CDR1 SGHDT, CDR2 YYEEEE. The CDR3 region is CASSLQISGLAGWETQYF. CDR3 coding DNA: TGTGCCAGCAGCTTGCAAATTTCTGGACTAGCGGGGTGGGAGACCCAGTACTTC.

This clone was recorded only once. The CDR3 region has the DNA TGTGCCAGCAGCTTTTCACTGGGGCCGAACACCGGGGAGCTGTTTTTT. This sequence encodes CASSFSLGPNTGELFF. V gene TRBV11-3 combines with J gene TRBJ2-2; tentatively, D is TRBD1 (5 bases). This CDR3 region has 16 residues. Trimming took off 3 bases at V and 0 bases at J, with 11 bases between the two ends. Per germline, CDR1 SGHNT and CDR2 YENEEA.

This clone was picked up one time. The chain carries TRBV6-5 and TRBJ1-6, with TRBD1 matching over 11 bases. CDR1 is MNHEY and CDR2 is SVGAGI in the germline V gene. CDR3 length equals 14 residues. After removal of 6 bases from V and 7 bases from J, the junction contained 2 bases not matched to a gene. The CDR3, as DNA: TGTGCCAGCAGGGGGACAGGGGGGAATTCACCCCTCCACTTT. Residues: CASRGTGGNSPLHF.

This rearrangement joins TRBV7-9 to TRBJ2-3, with 8 positions matching TRBD1. Germline assignment: CDR1 SEHNR and CDR2 FQNEAQ (reference sequence). The length of the CDR3 is 15 residues. V lost 5 bases to trimming and J lost 4 bases; unmatched junction nucleotides: 8. The DNA of the CDR3 is TGTGCCAGCAGCCGAGGGACAGGAGCGGCAGATACGCAGTATTTT. Its translation is CASSRGTGAADTQYF.

There are a few counts of this clone. The chain links TRBV24-1 to TRBJ2-7; 7 bases agree with TRBD2. The CDR3 loop spans 14 amino acids. V lost 5 bases, J lost 5 bases, and 8 bases stayed unmatched. CDR1 and CDR2 (germline): KGHDR, SFDVKD. In DNA form, the CDR3 reads TGTGCCACCAGTGTCGGCGGGAGTTTGGACGAGCAGTACTTC. Translating gives CATSVGGSLDEQYF.

The V call is TRBV5-6, the J call TRBJ1-5; D gene uncertain. CDR1 SGHDT and CDR2 YYEEEE come from the germline V gene. The V end was cut by 5 bases, the J end by 4 bases, with 13 bases between. The CDR3 spans 14 residues. CDR3 bases: TGTGCCAGCAGTCTTCGCAGCGGAAATCAGCCCCAGCATTTT. Amino acid sequence: CASSLRSGNQPQHF.